Listed below are T cell receptor beta chains from one sample, sequenced in a study of blood T cell repertoires in COVID-19. The method was immunoSEQ multiplex PCR; TCRdb's version includes in-frame clones alone and lacks a portion of them. This table holds some 49,000 clones, roughly four fifths found once. Sequencing input: peripheral blood. The receptors were sampled from a woman aged 55-69 years with acute or convalescent COVID-19. Both conserved end residues are part of each CDR3. Each record gives: D gene, V gene, J gene, clone size, CDR3 protein, CDR3 DNA. The D gene is left open where the match is weak. Expanded clones are given a class, and other clones once, few, many or no size at all.

.	TRBV7-9	TRBJ1-1	few	CASSLSDTEAFF	TGTGCCAGCAGCTTAAGTGACACCGAAGCTTTCTTT
TRBD1	TRBV11-2	TRBJ1-1	.	CASSLGQGGGTEAFF	TGTGCCAGCAGCCTCGGACAGGGAGGGGGCACTGAAGCTTTCTTT
.	TRBV6-1	TRBJ1-3	.	CASSDGTDSSGNTIYF	TGTGCCAGCAGTGACGGAACCGACAGCTCTGGAAACACCATATATTTT
TRBD2	TRBV7-9	TRBJ2-7	once	CASSSSSPGLAEYYEQYF	TGTGCCAGCAGCTCCTCCTCACCGGGACTAGCGGAATACTACGAGCAGTACTTC
TRBD1	TRBV3-1/TRBV3-2	TRBJ2-7	.	CASSVGDRGREQYF	TGTGCCAGCAGCGTCGGCGACAGGGGTCGGGAGCAGTACTTC
.	TRBV11-3	TRBJ2-2	few	CASSLEGGGTGELFF	TGTGCCAGCAGCTTAGAGGGAGGGGGCACCGGGGAGCTGTTTTTT
TRBD2	TRBV28	TRBJ2-5	few	CASRTGGARETQYF	TGTGCCAGCAGAACGGGAGGGGCCAGGGAGACCCAGTACTTC
.	TRBV18	TRBJ1-1	.	CASSPPQGPNTEAFF	TGTGCCAGCTCACCACCACAGGGTCCGAACACTGAAGCTTTCTTT
TRBD1	TRBV18	TRBJ1-4	.	CASSPPGQGTASEKLFF	TGTGCCAGCTCACCACCGGGACAGGGCACGGCAAGCGAAAAACTGTTTTTT
.	TRBV4-1	TRBJ1-4	.	CASSQGRGGRLEKLFF	TGCGCCAGCAGCCAAGGCCGGGGGGGCAGATTGGAAAAACTGTTTTTT
.	TRBV19	TRBJ2-3	few	CASSISGAQADTQYF	TGTGCCAGTAGTATATCAGGGGCGCAGGCAGATACGCAGTATTTT
.	TRBV5-1	TRBJ2-7	.	CASSLTARPQSSYEQYF	TGCGCCAGCAGCTTGACAGCCAGACCCCAAAGCTCCTACGAGCAGTACTTC
TRBD1	TRBV11-2	TRBJ2-3	once	CASSLVTGSPTQYF	TGTGCCAGCAGCTTAGTGACAGGGTCCCCTACGCAGTATTTT
.	TRBV5-1	TRBJ1-1	.	CASSYQGSTEAFF	TGCGCCAGCAGCTACCAGGGTAGCACTGAAGCTTTCTTT
TRBD2	TRBV6-2/TRBV6-3	TRBJ2-2	.	CASSYIAGGGNTGELFF	TGTGCCAGCAGTTACATCGCGGGCGGGGGGAACACCGGGGAGCTGTTTTTT
.	TRBV7-9	TRBJ1-5	.	CASSLQGQGNQPQHF	TGTGCCAGCAGCTTACAGGGTCAGGGCAATCAGCCCCAGCATTTT
.	TRBV27	TRBJ1-1	.	CASGDSVIGSAFF	TGTGCCAGCGGGGACTCTGTTATTGGTTCCGCTTTCTTT
.	TRBV27	TRBJ1-5	.	CASSLKIGSEQPSNGQPQHF	TGTGCCAGCAGTTTAAAAATCGGGAGTGAACAGCCTTCTAATGGTCAGCCCCAGCATTTT
.	TRBV19	TRBJ2-2	once	CASSQGTGELFF	TGTGCCAGTAGTCAGGGGACCGGGGAGCTGTTTTTT
.	TRBV7-3	TRBJ1-1	.	CASSLNRQGEAFF	TGTGCCAGCAGCTTAAATCGGCAGGGTGAAGCTTTCTTT